The 19 T cell receptor beta chains in this list originate from one sample, sequenced in a study of cytotoxic CD8 clonotypes in ibrutinib-treated CLL. Clones were read by immunoSEQ multiplex PCR, and TCRdb kept only the in-frame ones, dropping some. The table shows tens of thousands of clones, with over 75% occurring only once. Sequencing used PBMCs, obtained after 12 months of ibrutinib treatment. All receptors derive from a human donor with chronic lymphocytic leukemia.

The chain couples TRBV2 to TRBJ2-6, with D hard to call. Per the germline V gene, CDR1 is SNHLY and CDR2 is FYNNEI. The CDR3 has 14 residues. Trimming stripped 6 bases from V and 1 base from J, with 7 bases between. The CDR3 loop reads CASRAPSGANVLTF. Here the CDR3 DNA reads TGTGCCAGCAGGGCCCCATCTGGGGCCAACGTCCTGACTTTC.

V is TRBV19 and J is TRBJ1-5; tentative D call: TRBD1 (5 bases). The CDR3 has 16 residues. Trimming removed 0 bases at V and 2 bases at J, with 11 bases between. Germline-derived CDR1 and CDR2 are LNHDA and SQIVND (reference sequence). The CDR3 DNA reads as TGTGCCAGTAGTATAGATGAGGGGATAGGCAATCAGCCCCAGCATTTT. Its protein product is CASSIDEGIGNQPQHF.

The chain carries TRBV19 and TRBJ2-3; 8 bases map to TRBD1. The CDR3 contains 16 residues. V lost 7 bases to trimming and J lost 5 bases; unmatched junction nucleotides: 14. Looked up from germline, CDR1 is LNHDA and CDR2 is SQIVND (reference sequence). The CDR3 bases are TGTGCCAGTACCCCAGACTGGACAGGGTATTTAGATACGCAGTATTTT. Translated: CASTPDWTGYLDTQYF. Drawing the rest from reference TRBV19 and TRBJ2-3, the complete variable domain is DGGITQSPKYLFRKEGQNVTLSCEQNLNHDAMYWYRQDPGQGLRLIYYSQIVNDFQKGDIAEGYSVSREKKESFPLTVTSAQKNPTAFYLCASTPDWTGYLDTQYFGPGTRLTVL.

V and J are TRBV10-2 and TRBJ1-2; D is unresolved. This CDR3 region has 14 residues. Germline lookup yields CDR1 WSHSY and CDR2 SAAADI. Trimming pared 0 bases from V and 3 bases from J, leaving 8 bases between. Written as DNA, the CDR3 is TGCGCCAGCAGTGAGTCAACGGGGTACTATGGCTACACCTTC. This encodes CASSESTGYYGYTF.

The CDR3 DNA follows: TGTGCCAGTAGTTTTGGACAGAGCTCTGGAAACACCATATATTTT. This codes for CASSFGQSSGNTIYF. The rearrangement joins TRBV19 to TRBJ1-3; tentative D call: TRBD1 (6 bases). V was shortened by 5 bases and J by 0 bases, with 11 bases between the two germline ends. Germline assignment: CDR1 LNHDA and CDR2 SQIVND (reference sequence). The CDR3 has 15 amino acids. The complete variable domain, with remaining parts taken from reference TRBV19 and TRBJ1-3, reads DGGITQSPKYLFRKEGQNVTLSCEQNLNHDAMYWYRQDPGQGLRLIYYSQIVNDFQKGDIAEGYSVSREKKESFPLTVTSAQKNPTAFYLCASSFGQSSGNTIYFGEGSWLTVV.

The chain has TRBV18 and TRBJ1-3; D uncertain. V was clipped by 2 bases and J by 0 bases, with 8 bases between them. Germline CDR1 KGHSH, CDR2 LQKENI. The CDR3 is 15 residues long. The CDR3 region is CASSPTSTSGNTIYF. CDR3 nucleotide sequence: TGTGCCAGCTCACCAACCTCGACCTCTGGAAACACCATATATTTT. The full variable domain, its missing parts supplied by reference TRBV18 and TRBJ1-3, is NAGVMQNPRHLVRRRGQEARLRCSPMKGHSHVYWYRQLPEEGLKFMVYLQKENIIDESGMPKERFSAEFPKEGPSILRIQQVVRGDSAAYFCASSPTSTSGNTIYFGEGSWLTVV.

The V and J genes are TRBV7-9 and TRBJ2-5, with D perhaps matching TRBD1 (6 bases). V was trimmed by 5 bases and J by 5 bases, leaving 9 bases between them. CDR3 length: 12 amino acids. Germline V lookup: CDR1 SEHNR, CDR2 FQNEAQ (reference sequence). CDR3 sequence (DNA): TGTGCCAGCAGCACGAGGGGGGAGACCCAGTACTTC. Translating it yields CASSTRGETQYF.

The chain couples TRBV7-2 to TRBJ1-4; D is undetermined. Trimming cost V 3 bases and J 3 bases, with 11 bases left between them. Germline V lookup: CDR1 SGHTA, CDR2 FQGNSA. This CDR3 has 15 residues. The CDR3 loop is CASSFQPGPNEKLFF. DNA for the CDR3: TGTGCCAGCAGCTTTCAGCCGGGCCCTAATGAAAAACTGTTTTTT.

This chain joins TRBV5-5 and TRBJ2-3; 14 nucleotides align to TRBD2. J lost 3 bases, V lost 4 bases, and 4 bases had no gene match. The CDR3 extends over 16 amino acids. Germline CDR1 reads SGHKS; CDR2 reads YYEKEE (reference sequence). The CDR3 sequence is CASSPGLAGETDTQYF. Here the CDR3 DNA reads TGTGCCAGCAGCCCGGGACTAGCGGGAGAAACAGATACGCAGTATTTT. Combining the CDR3 with reference TRBV5-5 and TRBJ2-3 gives the whole variable domain DAGVTQSPTHLIKTRGQQVTLRCSPISGHKSVSWYQQVLGQGPQFIFQYYEKEERGRGNFPDRFSARQFPNYSSELNVNALLLGDSALYLCASSPGLAGETDTQYFGPGTRLTVL.

The rearrangement joins TRBV28 to TRBJ1-5; unclear D gene. In germline, CDR1 is MDHEN, CDR2 SYDVKM. This CDR3 region has 15 residues. V lost 3 bases to trimming and J lost 1 base, with 10 bases between them. The DNA of the CDR3 is TGTGCCAGCAGTTTTTCGTTTAGGAGCAATCAGCCCCAGCATTTT. Translation: CASSFSFRSNQPQHF. The entire variable domain, with the rest obtained from reference TRBV28 and TRBJ1-5, is as follows: DVKVTQSSRYLVKRTGEKVFLECVQDMDHENMFWYRQDPGLGLRLIYFSYDVKMKEKGDIPEGYSVSREKKERFSLILESASTNQTSMYLCASSFSFRSNQPQHFGDGTRLSIL.

This sequence joins TRBV2 and TRBJ2-1; TRBD2 agrees at 16 bases. The CDR3 runs to 17 residues. Trimming cost V 6 bases and J 4 bases; bases outside gene matches: 6. The germline CDR1 and CDR2 sequences are SNHLY and FYNNEI. The DNA for the CDR3 is TGTGCCAGCAGAGGGACTAGCGGGAGGGTTGGATACAATGAGCAGTTCTTC. This translates into CASRGTSGRVGYNEQFF.

The V and J genes are TRBV7-9 and TRBJ1-4; 7 bases agree with TRBD1. Germline CDR1 reads SEHNR; CDR2 reads FQNEAQ (reference sequence). Trimming cost V 3 bases and J 3 bases; bases outside gene matches: 1. CDR3 size: 14 residues. The CDR3 loop is CASSFGQANEKLFF. As DNA, the CDR3 is TGTGCCAGCAGCTTCGGACAGGCTAATGAAAAACTGTTTTTT.

The chain uses TRBV28 and TRBJ2-7; TRBD1 matches at 8 bases. Unmatched junction bases numbered 7, after V lost 6 bases and J lost 3 bases. The CDR3 spans 14 residues. Per the germline V gene, CDR1 is MDHEN and CDR2 is SYDVKM. This chain's CDR3 is CASRIPGQGYEQYF. The DNA for the CDR3 is TGTGCCAGCAGAATACCCGGACAGGGCTACGAGCAGTACTTC. Looking up the rest from reference TRBV28 and TRBJ2-7 gives the full variable domain: DVKVTQSSRYLVKRTGEKVFLECVQDMDHENMFWYRQDPGLGLRLIYFSYDVKMKEKGDIPEGYSVSREKKERFSLILESASTNQTSMYLCASRIPGQGYEQYFGPGTRLTVT.

The chain recombines TRBV28 with TRBJ1-1; the D is unclear. V was pared by 3 bases and J by 1 base, with 9 bases between. CDR1 and CDR2 (germline): MDHEN, SYDVKM. CDR3 length: 14 residues. The CDR3 reads CASSFTRKNTEAFF. CDR3 DNA sequence: TGTGCCAGCAGTTTCACTAGGAAGAACACTGAAGCTTTCTTT. Combining the CDR3 with reference TRBV28 and TRBJ1-1 gives the whole variable domain DVKVTQSSRYLVKRTGEKVFLECVQDMDHENMFWYRQDPGLGLRLIYFSYDVKMKEKGDIPEGYSVSREKKERFSLILESASTNQTSMYLCASSFTRKNTEAFFGQGTRLTVV.

This chain joins TRBV7-8 and TRBJ2-2; D remains unclear. The CDR3 consists of 16 residues. CDR1 and CDR2 from the germline V gene are SGHVS and FQNEAQ. V shed 0 bases and J shed 3 bases, with 11 bases lying between them. CDR3 in DNA: TGTGCCAGCAGCTTAGCGAAAGGGTTGGACACCGGGGAGCTGTTTTTT. It encodes CASSLAKGLDTGELFF.

The CDR3 region is CAWKVGVLSELFF. The DNA of the CDR3 is TGTGCCTGGAAGGTCGGGGTACTATCAGAACTGTTTTTT. This chain connects TRBV30 to TRBJ1-4; D remains ambiguous. The ends were cut back, 4 bases at V and 12 bases at J, with 18 bases in the middle. This CDR3 contains 13 residues. Germline V CDR1 and CDR2: GTSNPN, SVGIG (reference sequence).

V and J are TRBV4-2 and TRBJ2-7; the match to TRBD2 covers 15 bases. There are 15 residues in the CDR3. Germline assignment: CDR1 LGHNA and CDR2 YNFKEQ. With V trimmed by 0 bases and J by 6 bases, 0 bases remained unmatched. The CDR3 loop is CASSQEGLAGGEQYF. CDR3 nucleotides: TGTGCCAGCAGCCAAGAGGGACTAGCGGGAGGCGAGCAGTACTTC.

The chain recombines TRBV19 with TRBJ1-5; D is ambiguous. Germline V CDR1 and CDR2: LNHDA, SQIVND (reference sequence). The CDR3 length is 12 residues. The V gene lost 3 bases and the J gene lost 6 bases, with 6 bases spanning the gap. In nucleotides, the CDR3 is TGTGCCAGTAGTATTCTTTTTCAGCCCCAGCATTTT. Its protein is CASSILFQPQHF.

The V gene is TRBV5-1, the J gene TRBJ2-1, with 7 bases lining up with TRBD2. The CDR3 is 18 amino acids. The ends lost 0 bases at V and 7 bases at J; junction bases unmatched: 16. Germline V gene sequence: CDR1 SGHRS, CDR2 YFSETQ. Here the CDR3 DNA reads TGCGCCAGCAGCTTGGTTTATGGCGGGAGAAAAGAGGAGAATGAGCAGTTCTTC. It is translated as CASSLVYGGRKEENEQFF.